A single sample is the source of the 32 T cell receptor beta chains below, sequenced in a study of PD-1 blockade in classical Hodgkin lymphoma. Each and every patient relapsed after autologous stem cell transplantation, and patients got differing brentuximab vedotin exposure. Clones were read by immunoSEQ multiplex PCR, and TCRdb kept only the in-frame ones, dropping some. The data show 43,000 or so clones, with about 73% seen just once and around 10% held by the top ten. The input for sequencing was peripheral blood mononuclear cells (PBMCs), taken at baseline. These receptors came from a human donor with classical Hodgkin lymphoma.

The chain is built from TRBV5-1 and TRBJ1-4; a possible D gene is TRBD1 (5 bases). CDR3 length: 14 residues. Germline CDR1 is SGHRS and CDR2 is YFSETQ. Trimming pared 5 bases from V and 5 bases from J, leaving 13 bases between. The CDR3 spells CASREGTANEKLFF. CDR3 sequence (DNA): TGCGCCAGCAGAGAAGGGACGGCGAATGAAAAACTGTTTTTT.

The gene calls are TRBV5-1 and TRBJ2-1, with D uncertain. There are 16 residues in the CDR3. The ends were cut back, 0 bases at V and 2 bases at J, with 12 bases in the middle. The germline V gene encodes CDR1 SGHRS and CDR2 YFSETQ. The CDR3 spells CASSLAGLLTYNEQFF. CDR3 bases: TGCGCCAGCAGCTTGGCCGGCCTTTTAACCTACAATGAGCAGTTCTTC.

The gene calls are TRBV5-6 and TRBJ1-1; 8 bases align to TRBD1. The trim removed 3 bases at V and 4 bases at J, leaving 8 bases unmatched. Germline V gives CDR1 SGHDT, CDR2 YYEEEE. The CDR3 is made up of 15 amino acids. CDR3: CASSSIRGLSTEAFF. CDR3 in DNA: TGTGCCAGCAGCTCTATCAGGGGGCTCAGCACTGAAGCTTTCTTT.

V usage is TRBV6-4 and J usage is TRBJ2-3; no firm D call. CDR1 is MRHNA, CDR2 SNTAGT, per germline. Trimming took 4 bases from V and 2 from J, leaving 7 bases between them. The CDR3 sequence is 13 residues long. The CDR3 region has the DNA TGTGCCAGCAGTGTTGAGGTCACAGATACGCAGTATTTT. Translating it yields CASSVEVTDTQYF.

The genes are TRBV11-2 and TRBJ2-2; 9 bases map to TRBD1. The ends lost 5 bases at V and 4 bases at J; junction bases unmatched: 11. This CDR3 region has 17 residues. Germline V gives CDR1 SGHAT, CDR2 FQNNGV. CDR3 in amino acids: CASSPSSGTGSTGELFF. The CDR3 DNA sequence: TGTGCCAGCAGCCCATCGTCCGGGACAGGGTCCACCGGGGAGCTGTTTTTT.

The V call is TRBV9, the J call TRBJ2-7; maybe TRBD2 (6 bases). The CDR3 is 15 residues long. V lost 4 bases to trimming and J lost 0 bases, with 14 bases between them. Germline assignment: CDR1 SGDLS and CDR2 YYNGEE. The CDR3 coding sequence is TGTGCCAGCAGCTTAGCGGACTCCCGCTCCTACGAGCAGTACTTC. The encoded protein is CASSLADSRSYEQYF. Full variable domain (remainder filled in from reference TRBV9 and TRBJ2-7): DSGVTQTPKHLITATGQRVTLRCSPRSGDLSVYWYQQSLDQGLQFLIQYYNGEERAKGNILERFSAQQFPDLHSELNLSSLELGDSALYFCASSLADSRSYEQYFGPGTRLTVT.

The chain has TRBV4-2 and TRBJ2-1, with TRBD2 as a possible D gene (6 bases). Germline CDR1 is LGHNA and CDR2 is YNFKEQ. V shed 3 bases and J shed 3 bases, with 12 bases lying between them. The CDR3 is 15 amino acids. The CDR3, as DNA: TGTGCCAGCAGCCACCGGCTAGCGATCTACAATGAGCAGTTCTTC. Its protein product is CASSHRLAIYNEQFF.

V and J are TRBV29-1 and TRBJ1-1; D uncertain. Germline CDR1 SQVTM, CDR2 ANQGSEA. V was shortened by 8 bases and J by 5 bases, with 9 bases between the two germline ends. CDR3 length: 10 residues. CDR3 nucleotide sequence: TGCAGCACGAGTTGGACTGAAGCTTTCTTT. It yields the protein CSTSWTEAFF.

This clone was observed a handful of times. This chain joins TRBV6-1 and TRBJ1-3, with 10 nucleotides matching TRBD1. The CDR3 spans 14 residues. Trimming cost V 7 bases and J 2 bases; bases outside gene matches: 2. Germline CDR1 and CDR2: MNHNS and SASEGT. This CDR3 reads CASIGTGAGNTIYF. The CDR3, as DNA: TGTGCCAGCATCGGGACAGGGGCTGGAAACACCATATATTTT.

A few counts support this clone. The genes are TRBV6-5 and TRBJ2-3; TRBD1 matches 10 bases. The germline gives CDR1 MNHEY, CDR2 SVGAGI. This CDR3 comprises 15 residues. Losses at the gene ends were 5 bases for V and 3 bases for J; bases not matched to a gene: 5. CDR3 protein: CASSTGTGDTDTQYF. CDR3 nucleotides: TGTGCCAGCAGTACCGGGACAGGGGATACAGATACGCAGTATTTT.

The chain combines TRBV28 with TRBJ1-2; D uncertain. This CDR3 region has 10 residues. Germline loops: CDR1 MDHEN, CDR2 SYDVKM. Trimming removed 6 bases from V and 4 bases from J, with 3 bases in between. CDR3 in amino acids: CASRGYGYTF. The CDR3 bases are TGTGCCAGCAGAGGCTATGGCTACACCTTC.

V usage is TRBV5-1 and J usage is TRBJ1-1, with TRBD1 as a possible D gene (6 bases). The CDR3 is made up of 15 amino acids. V was shortened by 0 bases and J by 6 bases, with 15 bases between the two germline ends. Germline-derived CDR1 and CDR2 are SGHRS and YFSETQ. The CDR3 DNA is TGCGCCAGCAGCTTGGAAGGAGCGGGGGCGGCTGAAGCTTTCTTT. Its protein is CASSLEGAGAAEAFF.

The chain combines TRBV29-1 with TRBJ1-2, with D perhaps matching TRBD1 (6 bases). From germline, CDR1 is SQVTM and CDR2 ANQGSEA. The CDR3 contains 11 residues. V lost 7 bases to trimming and J lost 4 bases, with 10 bases between them. In DNA form, the CDR3 reads TGCAGCGCCGAGGGGGGCTATGGCTACACCTTC. Encoded protein: CSAEGGYGYTF. Full variable domain (missing parts from reference TRBV29-1 and TRBJ1-2): SAVISQKPSRDICQRGTSLTIQCQVDSQVTMMFWYRQQPGQSLTLIATANQGSEATYESGFVIDKFPISRPNLTFSTLTVSNMSPEDSSIYLCSAEGGYGYTFGSGTRLTVV.

This chain uses TRBV5-1 with TRBJ2-1; no definite D call. The V gene lost 1 base and the J gene lost 6 bases, with 11 bases spanning the gap. This CDR3 comprises 14 residues. The V gene's germline CDR1 is SGHRS and CDR2 YFSETQ. Written as DNA, the CDR3 is TGCGCCAGCAGCTTGAGGGTGGTGGGCAATGAGCAGTTCTTC. Amino acids: CASSLRVVGNEQFF.

The chain couples TRBV27 to TRBJ2-7; D is ambiguous. Germline-derived CDR1 and CDR2 are MNHEY and SMNVEV (reference sequence). Trimming removed 4 bases from V and 4 bases from J, with 11 bases in between. The CDR3 is made up of 13 amino acids. In DNA, the CDR3 is TGTGCCAGCAGTTATAATTTTATGTACGAGCAGTACTTC. Protein sequence: CASSYNFMYEQYF.

This chain joins TRBV5-1 and TRBJ1-5; D uncertain. Between the trimmed V and J ends, which lost 0 bases and 5 bases, there was a span of 12 bases. CDR1 is SGHRS, CDR2 YFSETQ, per germline. The CDR3 length is 15 residues. This CDR3 reads CASSLGGIRDQPQHF. The DNA of the CDR3 is TGCGCCAGCAGCTTGGGAGGCATTAGGGATCAGCCCCAGCATTTT. Full variable domain (remainder filled in from reference TRBV5-1 and TRBJ1-5): KAGVTQTPRYLIKTRGQQVTLSCSPISGHRSVSWYQQTPGQGLQFLFEYFSETQRNKGNFPGRFSGRQFSNSRSEMNVSTLELGDSALYLCASSLGGIRDQPQHFGDGTRLSIL.

The chain is built from TRBV13 and TRBJ2-3; 9 bases fit TRBD1. Per the germline V gene, CDR1 is PRHDT and CDR2 is FYEKMQ (reference sequence). The CDR3 is 16 residues long. The J segment lost 4 bases and the V segment lost 5 bases, leaving 10 bases of the junction unmatched. The CDR3 loop is CASSRHGTGRADTQYF. The CDR3 DNA is TGTGCCAGCAGCCGCCACGGGACAGGGAGGGCAGATACGCAGTATTTT.

The V call is TRBV27, the J call TRBJ2-3, with TRBD1 as a possible D gene (7 bases). The ends were cut back, 6 bases at V and 3 bases at J, with 13 bases in the middle. CDR3 size: 14 residues. Germline values: CDR1 MNHEY, CDR2 SMNVEV (reference sequence). CDR3 in DNA: TGTGCCAGCAGGGAGGGGGCGGGGACAGATACGCAGTATTTT. Its translation: CASREGAGTDTQYF.

This clone was counted a few times. The chain carries TRBV10-3 and TRBJ2-3; 10 bases align to TRBD2. Germline lookup yields CDR1 ENHRY and CDR2 SYGVKD. V gave up 8 bases and J gave up 2 bases; unmatched junction bases: 7. The CDR3 loop spans 15 amino acids. The CDR3 nucleotides are TGTGCCATCGGACTAGCGGACGAGCCCACAGATACGCAGTATTTT. This translates into CAIGLADEPTDTQYF.

The chain combines TRBV15 with TRBJ1-3; D gene uncertain. The V gene lost 0 bases and the J gene lost 9 bases, with 9 bases spanning the gap. CDR3 length: 13 residues. Germline V gives CDR1 LNHNV, CDR2 YYDKDF (reference sequence). As DNA, the CDR3 is TGTGCCACCAGCAGAGATTTAAAAGGCACCATATATTTT. As protein: CATSRDLKGTIYF. The full variable domain, completed using reference TRBV15 and TRBJ1-3, is DAMVIQNPRYQVTQFGKPVTLSCSQTLNHNVMYWYQQKSSQAPKLLFHYYDKDFNNEADTPDNFQSRRPNTSFCFLDIRSPGLGDTAMYLCATSRDLKGTIYFGEGSWLTVV.

V usage is TRBV5-1 and J usage is TRBJ2-1; D gene unclear. Between the trimmed V and J ends, which lost 0 bases and 2 bases, there was a span of 15 bases. This CDR3 has 17 residues. Germline-derived CDR1 and CDR2 are SGHRS and YFSETQ. CDR3 sequence (DNA): TGCGCCAGCAGCTTGGTTGGGAAATCTTGGACCTACAATGAGCAGTTCTTC. Amino acid sequence: CASSLVGKSWTYNEQFF.

V gene TRBV9 combines with J gene TRBJ2-1; no clear D gene. The germline V gene has CDR1 SGDLS and CDR2 YYNGEE. Between the trimmed V and J ends, which lost 1 base and 6 bases, there was a span of 11 bases. The CDR3 extends over 14 amino acids. In DNA form, the CDR3 reads TGTGCCAGCAGCGTAAGCCCGAGTCCCAATGAGCAGTTCTTC. This translates into CASSVSPSPNEQFF.

In its sample, this clone was seen a few times. V gene TRBV2 combines with J gene TRBJ2-7; D possibly matches TRBD1 or TRBD2 (5 bases each). V was clipped by 5 bases and J by 7 bases, with 18 bases between them. The CDR3 has 14 residues. Germline values: CDR1 SNHLY, CDR2 FYNNEI. The CDR3 sequence: CASSNGLPPGEQYF. DNA of the CDR3: TGTGCCAGCAGTAATGGACTCCCACCAGGGGAGCAGTACTTC. The full variable domain, with the rest looked up from reference TRBV2 and TRBJ2-7, is EPEVTQTPSHQVTQMGQEVILRCVPISNHLYFYWYRQILGQKVEFLVSFYNNEISEKSEIFDDQFSVERPDGSNFTLKIRSTKLEDSAMYFCASSNGLPPGEQYFGPGTRLTVT.

The rearrangement uses TRBV7-9 and TRBJ1-2, with D tentatively TRBD1 (5 bases). Trimming removed 5 bases from V and 4 bases from J, with 14 bases in between. The germline V gene has CDR1 SEHNR and CDR2 FQNEAQ (reference sequence). This CDR3 region has 14 residues. CDR3 residues: CASSLGAGVYGYTF. CDR3 DNA: TGTGCCAGCAGCCTAGGGGCAGGAGTCTATGGCTACACCTTC.

V is TRBV7-3 and J is TRBJ2-6; D is perhaps TRBD2 (6 bases). Germline V CDR1 and CDR2: SGHTA, FQGTGA. V was shortened by 5 bases and J by 9 bases, with 17 bases between the two germline ends. The CDR3 runs to 15 residues. The CDR3 bases are TGTGCCAGCAGCCCTAATGGCGGGATCGGCAACGTCCTGACTTTC. Its translation is CASSPNGGIGNVLTF. The variable domain in full, with the rest retrieved from reference TRBV7-3 and TRBJ2-6, is GAGVSQTPSNKVTEKGKYVELRCDPISGHTALYWYRQSLGQGPEFLIYFQGTGAADDSGLPNDRFFAVRPEGSVSTLKIQRTERGDSAVYLCASSPNGGIGNVLTFGAGSRLTVL.

The chain carries TRBV18 and TRBJ1-2; no clear D. V was shortened by 3 bases and J by 8 bases, with 13 bases between the two germline ends. Germline loops: CDR1 KGHSH, CDR2 LQKENI. The CDR3 contains 13 residues. The CDR3 bases are TGTGCCAGCTCACCTCTTGAAAGAACCGGCTACACCTTC. As protein: CASSPLERTGYTF. Based on the CDR3 plus reference TRBV18 and TRBJ1-2, the full variable domain is NAGVMQNPRHLVRRRGQEARLRCSPMKGHSHVYWYRQLPEEGLKFMVYLQKENIIDESGMPKERFSAEFPKEGPSILRIQQVVRGDSAAYFCASSPLERTGYTFGSGTRLTVV.

The count of this clone is one. This sequence joins TRBV1 and TRBJ2-3; the DNA was not compared with TRBD2, the D call given in the table. TRBV1 is classified as a pseudogene. This CDR3 has 16 amino acids. The DNA of the CDR3 is TGCACCAGCAGCCCCTGGCGGGAGAGGGAAACAGATACGCAGTATTTT. Protein product: CTSSPWRERETDTQYF.

The rearrangement joins TRBV7-6 to TRBJ2-2; D unclear. V lost 2 bases and J lost 0, with 7 bases in between. Germline values: CDR1 SGHVS, CDR2 FNYEAQ. CDR3 length equals 15 residues. The CDR3 sequence is CASSLSGANTGELFF. CDR3 sequence (DNA): TGTGCCAGCAGCTTAAGTGGGGCGAACACCGGGGAGCTGTTTTTT.

The rearrangement links TRBV27 to TRBJ1-2; 7 bases map to TRBD1. The ends lost 2 bases at V and 6 bases at J; junction bases unmatched: 6. Germline values: CDR1 MNHEY, CDR2 SMNVEV (reference sequence). This CDR3 region has 14 residues. CDR3 residues: CASSLLGGRNGYTF. CDR3 nucleotides: TGTGCCAGCAGTTTACTAGGGGGCAGGAATGGCTACACCTTC.

V usage is TRBV2 and J usage is TRBJ1-2; 8 bases are shared with TRBD1. This CDR3 comprises 15 residues. Germline CDR1 reads SNHLY; CDR2 reads FYNNEI. The V segment lost 11 bases and the J segment 4 bases; nucleotides outside the gene matches: 15. The CDR3 protein is CASRDRPSPSYGYTF. CDR3 in DNA: TGTGCCTCCCGGGACAGGCCTTCTCCGTCCTATGGCTACACCTTC.

The rearrangement uses TRBV28 and TRBJ2-7, with D perhaps TRBD1 (5 bases). Trimming took 4 bases from V and 5 from J, leaving 15 bases between them. The CDR3 covers 14 residues. The germline V gene encodes CDR1 MDHEN and CDR2 SYDVKM. The CDR3 sequence: CASSSSYRGNEQYF. CDR3 DNA sequence: TGTGCCAGCAGTTCCTCATATAGGGGCAACGAGCAGTACTTC.

V gene TRBV6-5 combines with J gene TRBJ1-2; TRBD1 matches at 9 bases. Per germline, CDR1 MNHEY and CDR2 SVGAGI. The CDR3 consists of 13 residues. The ends lost 6 bases at V and 4 bases at J; junction bases unmatched: 3. The CDR3, as DNA: TGTGCCAGCAGAAAGACAGGGGGCTATGGCTACACCTTC. It yields the protein CASRKTGGYGYTF.